This T cell receptor beta chain was observed in a study of cytomegalovirus exposure and HLA in healthy donors. PCR employed 60 Vbeta and 13 Jbeta primers. Only in-frame clones appear in the TCRdb table, and some are missing; sequencing was by immunoSEQ multiplex PCR. The table includes around 100,000 clones, about three quarters detected once. CDR3 length: 17 amino acids. Trimming cost V 4 bases and J 4 bases; bases outside gene matches: 9. CDR1 and CDR2 from the germline V gene are SGHVS and FQNEAQ. V usage is TRBV7-8 and J usage is TRBJ1-6; 8 bases match TRBD1. The TCR comes from a man aged 40-49 years in good health and CMV-seronegative. Sample: PBMCs. In DNA form, the CDR3 reads TGTGCCAGCAGCTCGGGAGCAGGGGGCCAATATAATTCACCCCTCCACTTT. This gives the protein CASSSGAGGQYNSPLHF.